This TCR beta chain was documented in a study of T cell changes during pregnancy in multiple sclerosis. The V end lost 5 bases, the J end lost 1 base, and 7 bases lay between the germline ends. The germline V gene has CDR1 GTSNPN and CDR2 SVGIG (reference sequence). There are 12 residues in the CDR3. The method was immunoSEQ multiplex PCR; TCRdb's version includes in-frame clones alone and lacks a portion of them. Among 100,000 or so clones listed, roughly 92% were seen once. The chain uses TRBV30 and TRBJ2-3; weak D call: TRBD1 (6 bases). This specimen was peripheral blood, taken after pregnancy. This TCR came from a female donor with multiple sclerosis, enrolled in a pregnancy study. The CDR3 loop is CAWAGGTDTQYF. The DNA for the CDR3 is TGTGCCTGGGCAGGGGGCACAGATACGCAGTATTTT.